The next 15 T cell receptor beta chains were all read from a single sample in a study of blood T cell repertoires in COVID-19. Clones were read by immunoSEQ multiplex PCR, and TCRdb kept only the in-frame ones, dropping some. The data hold approximately 240,000 clones, with around 90% observed a single time. The sample comprised peripheral blood. The receptor set was obtained from a man aged 25 to 45 with COVID-19, enrolled during active disease.

The chain is built from TRBV5-1 and TRBJ1-6; no firm D call. Trimming took off 5 bases at V and 5 bases at J, with 17 bases between the two ends. CDR3 length: 16 residues. The V gene's germline CDR1 is SGHRS and CDR2 YFSETQ. As DNA, the CDR3 is TGCGCCAGCAGAACCGGGATTCGCTCTAATAATTCACCCCTCCACTTT. The encoded protein is CASRTGIRSNNSPLHF.

The rearrangement links TRBV27 to TRBJ1-1; no firm D call. CDR1 MNHEY and CDR2 SMNVEV come from the germline V gene (reference sequence). V lost 3 bases, J lost 4 bases, and 15 bases lay in between. This CDR3 is built from 15 residues. CDR3 region: CASSLIPRGGTEAFF. Written as DNA, the CDR3 is TGTGCCAGCAGTTTGATTCCCCGGGGTGGCACTGAAGCTTTCTTT.

The chain couples TRBV5-1 to TRBJ1-1; D perhaps matches TRBD1 (6 bases). Trimming left V 3 bases short and J 1 base short, with 22 bases between. CDR1 is SGHRS, CDR2 YFSETQ, per germline. This CDR3 is built from 18 residues. The CDR3 loop reads CASSSRTEVIRKNTEAFF. DNA for the CDR3: TGCGCCAGCAGCTCCCGGACAGAAGTGATCAGAAAGAACACTGAAGCTTTCTTT.

V and J are TRBV6-5 and TRBJ2-3; D gene unclear. The CDR3 contains 13 residues. Germline V gene lookup returns CDR1 MNHEY and CDR2 SVGAGI. The V and J ends lost 7 bases and 2 bases respectively, with 10 bases between them. CDR3 coding DNA: TGTGCCAGCACTGGCAGGCCCACAGATACGCAGTATTTT. Translating it yields CASTGRPTDTQYF.

The rearrangement links TRBV15 to TRBJ2-7, with TRBD1 matching 8 bases. Losses at the gene ends were 1 base for V and 0 bases for J; bases not matched to a gene: 2. Germline V gives CDR1 LNHNV, CDR2 YYDKDF (reference sequence). The CDR3 sequence is 15 residues long. CDR3 coding DNA: TGTGCCACCAGCAGAGCAGGGGGCAGCTCCTACGAGCAGTACTTC. As protein: CATSRAGGSSYEQYF.

The CDR3 region has the DNA TGTGCCAGCTCACGGCAGGATCGTCAGCCCCAGCATTTT. Its protein product is CASSRQDRQPQHF. The V call is TRBV18, the J call TRBJ1-5; no definite D call. The CDR3 has 13 amino acids. The ends were cut back, 4 bases at V and 6 bases at J, with 10 bases in the middle. Germline CDR1 is KGHSH and CDR2 is LQKENI.

The gene calls are TRBV5-4 and TRBJ1-6, with 11 positions matching TRBD1. J was trimmed by 9 bases and V by 3 bases; bases with no gene match: 5. Germline V lookup: CDR1 SGHNT, CDR2 YYREEE (reference sequence). This CDR3 region has 15 residues. The CDR3 loop reads CASSSGQGGISPLHF. For the CDR3, the DNA is TGTGCCAGCAGCTCGGGACAGGGGGGTATTTCACCCCTCCACTTT. The full variable domain, rest sourced from reference TRBV5-4 and TRBJ1-6, is ETGVTQSPTHLIKTRGQQVTLRCSSQSGHNTVSWYQQALGQGPQFIFQYYREEENGRGNFPPRFSGLQFPNYSSELNVNALELDDSALYLCASSSGQGGISPLHFGNGTRLTVT.

This sequence joins TRBV6-5 and TRBJ1-2; D is unresolved. The CDR3 runs to 14 residues. The germline V and J ends were trimmed by 2 bases and 1 base, with 8 bases remaining between them. Germline loops: CDR1 MNHEY, CDR2 SVGAGI. CDR3 DNA sequence: TGTGCCAGCAGTTACCTCTACGGTAACTATGGCTACACCTTC. Its translation is CASSYLYGNYGYTF.

This clone was detected only once. The chain combines TRBV9 with TRBJ2-3, with 8 bases lining up with TRBD1. CDR1 and CDR2 (germline): SGDLS, YYNGEE. The V and J ends lost 1 base and 6 bases, in that order; junction bases with no gene match: 10. The CDR3 runs 16 residues. CDR3 DNA sequence: TGTGCCAGCAGCGTACAGGGGGCCCCGTGGGGCGATACGCAGTATTTT. Its protein product is CASSVQGAPWGDTQYF.

J is TRBJ1-1 and V is TRBV3-1 (or the pseudogene TRBV3-2); D gene uncertain. The CDR3 contains 16 residues. Germline CDR1 and CDR2: LGHDT and YNNKEL (reference sequence). Trimming took off 3 bases at V and 3 bases at J, with 17 bases between the two ends. CDR3 protein: CASSQGRRGYYTEAFF. The CDR3 DNA reads TGTGCCAGCAGCCAGGGCCGCCGGGGTTATTACACTGAAGCTTTCTTT.

In nucleotides, the CDR3 is TGTGCTAGTGGCCCTGGGGGGGGAATCTACGAGCAGTACTTC. It encodes CASGPGGGIYEQYF. V usage is TRBV12-5 and J usage is TRBJ2-7, with TRBD2 matching 7 bases. Germline V lookup: CDR1 LGHNT, CDR2 FRNRAP. Trimming at V came to 6 bases and at J to 3 bases, leaving 8 bases not matched to a gene. CDR3 length: 14 residues.

The J gene is TRBJ2-7, the V gene TRBV10-3; 8 positions match TRBD1. This CDR3 contains 16 residues. J was trimmed by 1 base and V by 6 bases; bases with no gene match: 11. In germline, CDR1 is ENHRY, CDR2 SYGVKD. The CDR3, as DNA: TGTGCCATCAGCGGGGACCGGGACAGGACTTCCTACGAGCAGTACTTC. Translated: CAISGDRDRTSYEQYF.

CDR3 bases: TGTGCCAGCAGCGCCCTACCTCAGGGAAACATTCAGTACTTC. This sequence encodes CASSALPQGNIQYF. The chain joins TRBV9 to TRBJ2-4, with D perhaps matching TRBD1 (5 bases). The ends were cut back, 3 bases at V and 6 bases at J, with 13 bases in the middle. Germline V gene sequence: CDR1 SGDLS, CDR2 YYNGEE. This CDR3 region has 14 residues.

This clone was seen more than once but under ten times. The V call is TRBV7-7, the J call TRBJ2-1; no clear D gene. CDR3 length: 16 residues. The V gene lost 2 bases and the J gene lost 2 bases, with 13 bases spanning the gap. From germline, CDR1 is SSHAT and CDR2 FNYEAQ (reference sequence). CDR3 nucleotides: TGTGCCAGCAGCTTAAGGTTGGCTGACACCTACAATGAGCAGTTCTTC. Translation: CASSLRLADTYNEQFF.

In its sample, this clone was seen once. The chain has TRBV18 and TRBJ2-7, with D perhaps TRBD1 (5 bases). The CDR3 covers 18 residues. Per the germline V gene, CDR1 is KGHSH and CDR2 is LQKENI. V shed 0 bases and J shed 4 bases, with 22 bases lying between them. CDR3 residues: CASSPPVKVAREFYEQYF. The CDR3 nucleotides read TGTGCCAGCTCACCACCGGTAAAAGTCGCCAGGGAATTTTACGAGCAGTACTTC.